This entry lists 9 T cell receptor beta chains sequenced from one sample in a study of blood T cell repertoires in COVID-19 (dated by TCRdb to about 2020). Preparation of the library involved the immunoSEQ multiplex PCR assay. Not all clones reach the TCRdb copy of this immuneACCESS table, which keeps in-frame sequences only. Checked studies attribute under half of the gap to unresolved V genes and leave the rest unexplained. For this sample the table gives over 70,000 clones, of which 65% to 85% were detected only once. More than 15% of the sample is taken by the ten largest. Sequenced material: peripheral blood. Receptors were obtained from a man in his 70s with active or convalescent COVID-19.

The chain joins TRBV25-1 to TRBJ2-3; no definite D call. Per germline, CDR1 MGHDK and CDR2 SYGVNS. Trimming stripped 5 bases from V and 4 bases from J, with 10 bases between. This CDR3 is built from 13 residues. The CDR3 loop reads CASSHPPPDTQYF. CDR3 bases: TGTGCCAGCAGTCATCCCCCCCCAGATACGCAGTATTTT.

This clone occurred a few times. The gene calls are TRBV7-9 and TRBJ1-1; perhaps TRBD1 as D (5 bases). The length of the CDR3 is 14 residues. V dropped 3 bases and J dropped 3 bases, with 11 bases sitting between them. Germline V gives CDR1 SEHNR, CDR2 FQNEAQ (reference sequence). The CDR3 DNA is TGTGCCAGCAGCTTCGTAGGAGGGGACACTGAAGCTTTCTTT. Its translation is CASSFVGGDTEAFF.

This clone has a handful of counts. The CDR3 sequence: CACLSGGELFF. Here the CDR3 DNA reads TGTGCCTGTCTCTCAGGCGGGGAGCTGTTTTTT. V gene TRBV30 combines with J gene TRBJ2-2, with D unresolved. CDR3 length equals 11 residues. Germline V lookup: CDR1 GTSNPN, CDR2 SVGIG (reference sequence). V lost 6 bases and J 7 bases, leaving 9 bases between the germline ends.

This clone appeared once. The CDR3 bases are TGTGCTAGTGGTTTGGCCCCGCCGGGGTGGCAGTTCTTC. It specifies CASGLAPPGWQFF. The chain combines TRBV12-5 with TRBJ2-1; possible D gene TRBD2, 5 bases. V was cut by 1 base and J by 12 bases, with 13 bases left in between. The CDR3 runs 13 residues. Germline V CDR1 and CDR2: LGHNT, FRNRAP.

V gene TRBV5-4 combines with J gene TRBJ2-2, with D possibly TRBD2 on 5 matching bases. The germline V and J ends were trimmed by 4 bases and 0 bases, with 10 bases remaining between them. The CDR3 length is 15 residues. Germline V gives CDR1 SGHNT, CDR2 YYREEE (reference sequence). The CDR3 here is CASSPGLANTGELFF. DNA for the CDR3: TGTGCCAGCAGCCCCGGACTGGCGAACACCGGGGAGCTGTTTTTT.

The gene calls are TRBV19 and TRBJ2-3; D is unclear. Between the trimmed V and J ends, which lost 3 bases and 4 bases, there was a span of 11 bases. Germline CDR1 LNHDA, CDR2 SQIVND (reference sequence). The CDR3 length is 14 residues. CDR3 DNA sequence: TGTGCCAGTAGTATCGAGCGCAAAGCAGATACGCAGTATTTT. Its translation: CASSIERKADTQYF.

The V and J genes are TRBV2 and TRBJ2-7, with TRBD1 as a possible D gene (6 bases). V was pared by 7 bases and J by 2 bases, with 9 bases between. In germline, CDR1 is SNHLY, CDR2 FYNNEI. The CDR3 extends over 12 amino acids. CDR3 in DNA: TGTGCCAGCATTCCAGGGGCCTACGAGCAGTACTTC. This translates into CASIPGAYEQYF.

J is TRBJ2-3 and V is TRBV29-1; 7 bases map to TRBD2. Germline V CDR1 and CDR2: SQVTM, ANQGSEA. This CDR3 comprises 15 residues. V shed 7 bases and J 4 bases; nucleotides not matched to a gene: 14. The CDR3 region has the DNA TGCAGCGGGGAGGCCGAGGAGCTAGCGGCAGATACGCAGTATTTT. Encoded protein: CSGEAEELAADTQYF.

Comments on this clone: This specimen includes other DNA sequences encoding the same CDR3. This chain links TRBV28 with TRBJ1-2; D ambiguous. Germline assignment: CDR1 MDHEN and CDR2 SYDVKM. There are 15 residues in the CDR3. V lost 1 base, J lost 4 bases, and 13 bases lay in between. The CDR3 region has the DNA TGTGCCAGCAGTTTATCCGCGGGTTTCGGCTATGGCTACACCTTC. This sequence encodes CASSLSAGFGYGYTF.